This T cell receptor (beta chain) was captured by sequencing in a study of blood T cell repertoires in COVID-19. Study-level background: The origin of the acute and convalescent COVID-19 samples was the United States, Italy and Spain. In each case, the material was cDNA or gDNA derived from T cells, B-cell-depleted T cells, or PBMCs.

Per the original data handling: How many nucleated cells were present was estimated from reference gene primer amplification. Sequenced by immunoSEQ multiplex PCR; TCRdb stores in-frame clones only, minus some. That table gives V, J and clone size, and the DNA gave D and trimming. The table records roughly 230,000 clones, roughly 85% of them present only once. Sequencing was carried out using peripheral blood. This TCR was sampled from a man in his forties with acute or convalescent COVID-19.

CDR3 nucleotides: TGTGCCAGCAGCGTAGTTGGCAGGGGAGGGGACGCTTTCTTT. Residues: CASSVVGRGGDAFF. The chain uses TRBV9 and TRBJ1-1; maybe TRBD1 (6 bases). Germline CDR1 is SGDLS and CDR2 is YYNGEE. V dropped 0 bases and J dropped 11 bases, with 17 bases sitting between them. The CDR3 totals 14 residues.